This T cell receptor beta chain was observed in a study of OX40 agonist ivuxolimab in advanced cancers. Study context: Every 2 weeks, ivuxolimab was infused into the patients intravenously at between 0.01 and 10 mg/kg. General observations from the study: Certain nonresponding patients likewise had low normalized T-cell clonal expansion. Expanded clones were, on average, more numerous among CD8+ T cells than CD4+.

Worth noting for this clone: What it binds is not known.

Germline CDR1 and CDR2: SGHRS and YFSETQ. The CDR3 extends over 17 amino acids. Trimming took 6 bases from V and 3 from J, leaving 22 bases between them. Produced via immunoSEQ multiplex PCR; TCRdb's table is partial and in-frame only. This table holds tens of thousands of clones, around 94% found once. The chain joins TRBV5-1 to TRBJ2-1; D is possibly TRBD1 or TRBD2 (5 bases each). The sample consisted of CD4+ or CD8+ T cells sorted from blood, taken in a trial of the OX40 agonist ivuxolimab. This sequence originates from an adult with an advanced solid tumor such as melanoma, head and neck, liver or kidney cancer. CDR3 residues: CASNYDVGVGYYNEQFF. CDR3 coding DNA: TGCGCCAGCAACTATGACGTGGGGGTGGGGTACTACAATGAGCAGTTCTTC.